The sequence of this T cell receptor beta chain was determined in a study of naive and memory T cell subsets. Study observations and caveats: Potentially, T cell activation and differentiation skew this RNA-based measurement.

This clonotype appeared many times. The antigen remains undetermined. Amplification of ligated cDNA took four PCR rounds with SP2 and nested alpha and beta constant primers. TCRdb redid the calling of the 5' RACE reads with MiXCR, one entry per CDR3 protein. The table records roughly 62,000 distinct CDR3 sequences, approximately 6.6% of them present only once. V shed 6 bases and J shed 1 base, with 8 bases lying between them. This CDR3 region has 12 residues. Looked up from germline, CDR1 is SGHRS and CDR2 is YFSETQ. A UMI-containing oligonucleotide was joined by 3' ligation to the TCR cDNA template. Whole blood, around 2.5 ml, came from adult healthy volunteers.

V is TRBV5-1 and J is TRBJ2-7, with D unclear. The source of this sequence is a male donor in good health. In nucleotides, the CDR3 is TGCGCCAGCAAAGGGTCTTCCTACGAGCAGTACTTC. Amino acids: CASKGSSYEQYF.